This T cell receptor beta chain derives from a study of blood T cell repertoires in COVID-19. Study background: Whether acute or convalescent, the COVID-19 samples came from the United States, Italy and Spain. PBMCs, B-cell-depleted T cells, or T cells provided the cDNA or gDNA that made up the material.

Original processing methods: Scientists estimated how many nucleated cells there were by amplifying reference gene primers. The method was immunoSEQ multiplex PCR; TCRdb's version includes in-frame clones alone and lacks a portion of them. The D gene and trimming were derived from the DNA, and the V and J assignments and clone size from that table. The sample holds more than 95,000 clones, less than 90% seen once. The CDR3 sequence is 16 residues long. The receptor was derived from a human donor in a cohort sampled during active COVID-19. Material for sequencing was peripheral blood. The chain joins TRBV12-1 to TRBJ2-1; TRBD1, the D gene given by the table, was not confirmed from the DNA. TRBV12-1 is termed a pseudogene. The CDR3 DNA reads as TGTGCCAGCAGCGCGGGACAGGTAGAGCCCTACAATGAGCAGTTCTTC. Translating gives CASSAGQVEPYNEQFF.